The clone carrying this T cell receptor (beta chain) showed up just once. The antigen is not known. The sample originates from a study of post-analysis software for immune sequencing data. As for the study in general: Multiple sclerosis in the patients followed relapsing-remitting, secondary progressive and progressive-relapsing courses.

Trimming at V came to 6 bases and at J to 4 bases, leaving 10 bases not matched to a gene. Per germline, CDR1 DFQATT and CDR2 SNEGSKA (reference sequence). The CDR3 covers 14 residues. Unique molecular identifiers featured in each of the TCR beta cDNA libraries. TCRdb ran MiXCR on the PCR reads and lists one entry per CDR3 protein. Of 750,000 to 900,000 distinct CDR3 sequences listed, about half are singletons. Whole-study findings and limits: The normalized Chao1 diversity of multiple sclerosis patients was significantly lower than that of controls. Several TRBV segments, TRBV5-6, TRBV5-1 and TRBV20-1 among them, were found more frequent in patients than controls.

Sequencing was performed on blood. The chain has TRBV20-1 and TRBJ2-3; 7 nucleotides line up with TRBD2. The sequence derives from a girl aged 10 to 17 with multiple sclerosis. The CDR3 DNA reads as TGCAGTGCCAGGACTAGAGGCCCTCCAGATACGCAGTATTTT. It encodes CSARTRGPPDTQYF.